This T cell receptor beta chain was captured by sequencing in a study of T-cell reconstitution after alpha-beta-depleted transplantation in children. This clonotype was found a few times. Using unique molecular identifiers, the investigators prepared the TCRbeta library. TCRdb passed the PCR reads through MiXCR, listing each CDR3 protein once. This table has about 610,000 distinct CDR3 sequences, 8% to 11% appearing once. The CDR3 is 15 amino acids. V lost 7 bases to trimming and J lost 1 base, with 16 bases between them. This receptor was identified in a human donor who donated a stem cell graft to a child with acute myeloid leukemia. The chain recombines TRBV12-3 or TRBV12-4 with TRBJ2-5; D gene uncertain. Sequenced here: PBMCs from the stem cell graft donor, sampled from the stem cell graft. The CDR3 bases are TGTGCCAGCAAAAATGGCCTATATTCCCAAGAGACCCAGTACTTC. This sequence encodes CASKNGLYSQETQYF.